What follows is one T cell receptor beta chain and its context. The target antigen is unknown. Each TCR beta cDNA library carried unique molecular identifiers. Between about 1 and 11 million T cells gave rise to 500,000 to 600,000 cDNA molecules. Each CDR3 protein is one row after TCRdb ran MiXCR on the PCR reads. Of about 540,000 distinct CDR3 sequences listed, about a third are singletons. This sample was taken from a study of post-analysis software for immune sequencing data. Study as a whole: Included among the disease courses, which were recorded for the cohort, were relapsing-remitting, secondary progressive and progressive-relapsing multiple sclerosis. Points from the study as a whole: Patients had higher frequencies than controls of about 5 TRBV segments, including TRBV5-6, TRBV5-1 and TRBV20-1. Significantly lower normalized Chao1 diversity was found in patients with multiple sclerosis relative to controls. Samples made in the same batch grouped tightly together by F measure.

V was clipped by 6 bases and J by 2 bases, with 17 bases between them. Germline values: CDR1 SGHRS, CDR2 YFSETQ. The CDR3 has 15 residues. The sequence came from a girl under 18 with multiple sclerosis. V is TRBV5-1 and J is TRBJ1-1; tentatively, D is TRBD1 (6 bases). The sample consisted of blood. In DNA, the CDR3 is TGCGCCAGCAACGACCCGGGACACGTTAACACTGAAGCTTTCTTT. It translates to CASNDPGHVNTEAFF.